These T cell receptor beta chains were read from a single sample in a study of cytomegalovirus exposure and HLA in healthy donors. This table comes from immunoSEQ multiplex PCR, and its TCRdb copy is limited to in-frame clones, with some not included. There are around 200,000 clones in the sample; 80% to 90% occur only once, and 1% to 1.5% lies in the top ten. Material: PBMCs. The receptors were sampled from a girl aged 2-10 years in good health and CMV-seropositive. Both conserved end residues are part of each CDR3. The D gene is left open where the match is weak. The size field is filled for only some rows; it gives once, few, many or a size class.

-,TRBV2,TRBJ1-5,-,CASRRRQDSNQPQHF,TGTGCCAGCAGGAGACGACAAGATAGCAATCAGCCCCAGCATTTT
-,TRBV7-3,TRBJ2-3,-,CASSPGPGRGTDTQYF,TGTGCCAGCAGCCCTGGTCCCGGGAGAGGCACAGATACGCAGTATTTT
TRBD1,TRBV5-1,TRBJ1-1,-,CASSWRTGNTEAFF,TGCGCCAGCAGCTGGAGGACAGGGAACACTGAAGCTTTCTTT
TRBD1,TRBV5-1,TRBJ2-1,-,CASSRDRGPYNEQFF,TGCGCCAGCAGTCGGGACAGGGGTCCCTACAATGAGCAGTTCTTC
-,TRBV7-9,TRBJ1-1,-,CASNAYGTEAFF,TGTGCCAGCAACGCGTACGGCACTGAAGCTTTCTTT
-,TRBV7-3,TRBJ1-2,-,CASSLNRGNYGYTF,TGTGCCAGCAGCTTAAATCGGGGGAACTATGGCTACACCTTC
TRBD2,TRBV4-1,TRBJ2-1,-,CASSHGLADYNEQFF,TGCGCCAGCAGCCATGGTCTAGCGGACTACAATGAGCAGTTCTTC
-,TRBV5-1,TRBJ1-1,-,CASSPETGMNTEAFF,TGCGCCAGCAGCCCGGAGACAGGCATGAACACTGAAGCTTTCTTT
TRBD1,TRBV30,TRBJ1-1,-,CAWRGGQITEAFF,TGTGCCTGGAGGGGGGGACAGATCACTGAAGCTTTCTTT
TRBD2,TRBV19,TRBJ2-3,-,CASSTSGGQGTDTQYF,TGTGCCAGTAGTACTAGCGGGGGCCAGGGGACAGATACGCAGTATTTT
-,TRBV6-1,TRBJ2-3,-,CASSEAGGDSTDTQYF,TGTGCCAGCAGTGAAGCGGGCGGGGATAGCACAGATACGCAGTATTTT
TRBD2,TRBV5-4,TRBJ2-3,-,CASSRSPSGGSTDTQYF,TGTGCCAGCAGCCGATCCCCAAGCGGGGGCAGCACAGATACGCAGTATTTT
TRBD2,TRBV4-2,TRBJ2-1,-,CASSQEGAGGANNEQFF,TGTGCCAGCAGCCAAGAAGGTGCGGGGGGGGCGAACAATGAGCAGTTCTTC
TRBD1,TRBV5-1,TRBJ1-2,-,CASSLGQGAEGYGYTF,TGCGCCAGCAGCTTAGGACAGGGGGCAGAGGGCTATGGCTACACCTTC
TRBD1,TRBV5-1,TRBJ2-3,-,CASSLEIRTGSSNTDTQYF,TGCGCCAGCAGCTTGGAGATAAGGACAGGCTCAAGCAACACAGATACGCAGTATTTT
TRBD2,TRBV7-8,TRBJ2-1,-,CASSLDSGGLYNEQFF,TGTGCCAGCAGCTTAGATAGCGGGGGCCTCTACAATGAGCAGTTCTTC
-,TRBV6-4,TRBJ1-1,-,CAIEAEAFF,TGTGCCATCGAGGCTGAAGCTTTCTTT
TRBD2,TRBV6-5,TRBJ2-7,-,CASSYSGLADHYEQYF,TGTGCCAGCAGTTACTCGGGACTAGCGGATCACTACGAGCAGTACTTC
-,TRBV9,TRBJ1-2,-,CASSVAGRSFGYTF,TGTGCCAGCAGCGTTGCCGGGAGGTCTTTTGGCTACACCTTC
-,TRBV7-2,TRBJ1-2,once,CASSLRRTLNYGYTF,TGTGCCAGCAGCTTGCGCCGGACACTCAACTATGGCTACACCTTC
-,TRBV6-5,TRBJ1-1,few,CASRRGANTEAFF,TGTGCCAGCAGACGGGGAGCAAACACTGAAGCTTTCTTT
-,TRBV5-1,TRBJ2-3,-,CASSLELRGNTDTQYF,TGCGCCAGCAGCTTGGAGTTGCGGGGAAACACAGATACGCAGTATTTT